This T cell receptor beta chain came from a study of T cells in localized non-small cell lung cancer. TCRdb's table, derived via immunoSEQ multiplex PCR, lists solely in-frame clones and lacks some. The sample has about 74,000 clones; approximately 88% are singletons. About this clone itself: What it binds is unknown.

Study-wide findings and caveats: Adjacent lung tissue had a median about 52 of the top 100 clones found in the tumor. Maximal T cell clonality occurred in uninvolved adjacent lung, with tumor ranking below it.

CDR1 is MNHEY and CDR2 is SVGAGI in the germline V gene. After removal of 5 bases from V and 2 bases from J, the junction contained 6 bases not matched to a gene. This CDR3 is 15 amino acids long. Source: peripheral blood, taken before any cancer treatment. The source is a female donor of 60 years or more with stage I lung adenocarcinoma. The rearrangement uses TRBV6-5 and TRBJ2-7, with 10 bases identical to TRBD1. CDR3 in amino acids: CASSRQGADPYEQYF. CDR3 coding DNA: TGTGCCAGCAGTCGACAGGGGGCCGACCCCTACGAGCAGTACTTC.